Listed below are T cell receptor beta chains from one sample, sequenced in a study. TCRdb re-analysed the RT-PCR reads in MiXCR, keeping a single row per CDR3 protein. The sample lists approximately 720,000 distinct CDR3 sequences, approximately 15% occurring once. The sequencing sample was made of memory CD4+ T cells from blood. The receptors shown here come from a female donor in good health, serving as a healthy control. CDR3s leave out the opening cysteine and the closing phenylalanine or tryptophan. The D gene is left open where the match is weak. Only some rows state a clone size, as once, few, many or a class for expanded clones.

clone_size: few
v_call: TRBV6-5
d_call: TRBD1
j_call: TRBJ1-4
cdr3_aa: ASGQGHGANEKLF

clone_size: .
v_call: TRBV6-2/TRBV6-3
d_call: TRBD1
j_call: TRBJ1-2
cdr3_aa: ASSYSDRIYGYT

clone_size: .
v_call: TRBV21-1
d_call: .
j_call: TRBJ2-4
cdr3_aa: ASSPRQGEAKNIQY

clone_size: .
v_call: TRBV7-9
d_call: TRBD1
j_call: TRBJ1-1
cdr3_aa: ASSFWTGPNTEAF

clone_size: few
v_call: TRBV20-1
d_call: TRBD2
j_call: TRBJ2-2
cdr3_aa: SALGLAGDTGELF

clone_size: many
v_call: TRBV6-5
d_call: .
j_call: TRBJ1-2
cdr3_aa: ASSAITGNHYGYT

clone_size: .
v_call: TRBV7-8
d_call: TRBD1
j_call: TRBJ1-3
cdr3_aa: ASSLGGAQGISGNTIY

clone_size: many
v_call: TRBV6-5
d_call: .
j_call: TRBJ1-2
cdr3_aa: ASSSNNRVGGYT

clone_size: .
v_call: TRBV9
d_call: TRBD1
j_call: TRBJ2-3
cdr3_aa: ASSVGRGIDTQY

clone_size: few
v_call: TRBV7-2
d_call: .
j_call: TRBJ1-3
cdr3_aa: ASSQSGQTGNTIY

clone_size: many
v_call: TRBV6-4
d_call: .
j_call: TRBJ2-2
cdr3_aa: ASSRGDVDTGELF

clone_size: many
v_call: TRBV10-3
d_call: TRBD2
j_call: TRBJ2-5
cdr3_aa: AISDSRTSGETQY